The 22 T cell receptor beta chains below all came from one sample that was sequenced in a study of cytomegalovirus exposure and HLA in healthy donors. This PCR relied on a set of 60 Vbeta primers and 13 Jbeta primers. Clones were sequenced by immunoSEQ multiplex PCR, and TCRdb holds only the in-frame ones, with some missing. The data show some 120,000 clones, about 69% seen once. The sample comprised PBMCs. These receptors all come from a woman aged 18-35 years in good health and CMV-seronegative.

This rearrangement joins TRBV29-1 to TRBJ2-2; 8 bases map to TRBD2. The CDR3 runs to 13 residues. J lost 6 bases, V lost 6 bases, and 6 bases had no gene match. Germline CDR1 SQVTM, CDR2 ANQGSEA. The CDR3 region has the DNA TGCAGCGTCGTGCGGGGGGCCCCCGGGGAGCTGTTTTTT. It specifies CSVVRGAPGELFF.

V and J are TRBV6-1 and TRBJ2-7; the match to TRBD1 covers 7 bases. Trimming at V came to 4 bases and at J to 3 bases, leaving 12 bases not matched to a gene. This CDR3 contains 16 residues. Per the germline V gene, CDR1 is MNHNS and CDR2 is SASEGT. The CDR3 is CASSVGWQGELYEQYF. CDR3 DNA: TGTGCCAGCAGTGTAGGTTGGCAGGGGGAACTCTACGAGCAGTACTTC.

This rearrangement joins TRBV7-9 to TRBJ2-5, with D unclear. Germline assignment: CDR1 SEHNR and CDR2 FQNEAQ (reference sequence). V was shortened by 8 bases and J by 4 bases, with 17 bases between the two germline ends. This CDR3 comprises 14 residues. The chain's CDR3 is CASQFPVTVETQYF. CDR3 DNA: TGTGCCAGCCAATTTCCGGTCACTGTAGAGACCCAGTACTTC.

The genes are TRBV13 and TRBJ2-7; possibly TRBD1 for D (5 bases). Germline loops: CDR1 PRHDT, CDR2 FYEKMQ (reference sequence). V was shortened by 0 bases and J by 1 base, with 10 bases between the two germline ends. This CDR3 comprises 15 residues. The DNA for the CDR3 is TGTGCCAGCAGCTTAGGGGACACCGATTCCTACGAGCAGTACTTC. It is translated as CASSLGDTDSYEQYF.

CDR3 in DNA: TGTGCCAGCAGCGCCTCCACTCAGACAGGGTCTAGCACTGAAGCTTTCTTT. Encoded protein: CASSASTQTGSSTEAFF. J is TRBJ1-1 and V is TRBV9; 7 nucleotides line up with TRBD1. V was pared by 3 bases and J by 4 bases, with 15 bases of the junction left unmatched. CDR1 and CDR2 (germline): SGDLS, YYNGEE. The CDR3 is 17 residues long.

Worth noting for this clone: Its ends do not fully match the called genes, so a read error is possible. The same CDR3 arises from other DNA sequences in this sample as well. The V and J genes are TRBV2 and TRBJ2-3; 12 bases are shared with TRBD2. CDR3 length equals 16 residues. The germline V gene has CDR1 SNHLY and CDR2 FYNNEI. Here the CDR3 reads CASSVGLAGHTDTQYF. As DNA, the CDR3 is TGTGCCAGCAGTGTTGGACTAGCGGGACACACAGATACGCAATATTTT. The whole variable domain, remainder taken from reference TRBV2 and TRBJ2-3, is EPEVTQTPSHQVTQMGQEVILRCVPISNHLYFYWYRQILGQKVEFLVSFYNNEISEKSEIFDDQFSVERPDGSNFTLKIRSTKLEDSAMYFCASSVGLAGHTDTQYFGPGTRLTVL.

As concerns this clone: Compared with germline, one end of the junction differs, possibly owing to a read error. The chain links TRBV13 to TRBJ1-1, with D uncertain. Germline CDR1 PRHDT, CDR2 FYEKMQ (reference sequence). This CDR3 is 13 amino acids long. CDR3 amino acids: CASSLGGVGARLF. The CDR3 coding sequence is TGTGCCAGCAGCTTAGGCGGGGTCGGAGCGCGGCTCTTT.

Note on this clone: The sample holds other DNA sequences that translate to the same CDR3. The chain employs TRBV9 and TRBJ2-7; D remains unclear. Germline V lookup: CDR1 SGDLS, CDR2 YYNGEE. This CDR3 has 14 amino acids. V lost 0 bases to trimming and J lost 2 bases, with 9 bases between them. The CDR3 sequence: CASSVGGGTYEQYF. In DNA, the CDR3 is TGTGCCAGCAGCGTAGGTGGCGGAACCTACGAGCAGTACTTC. Full variable domain (missing parts from reference TRBV9 and TRBJ2-7): DSGVTQTPKHLITATGQRVTLRCSPRSGDLSVYWYQQSLDQGLQFLIQYYNGEERAKGNILERFSAQQFPDLHSELNLSSLELGDSALYFCASSVGGGTYEQYFGPGTRLTVT.

In nucleotides, the CDR3 is TGCGCCAGCAGCTTGGCCCCCGCGACAGACTATGGCTACACCTTC. Amino acids: CASSLAPATDYGYTF. The genes are TRBV5-1 and TRBJ1-2; TRBD1 is a possible D gene (5 bases). Trimming removed 0 bases from V and 3 bases from J, with 12 bases in between. CDR3 size: 15 residues. Germline lookup yields CDR1 SGHRS and CDR2 YFSETQ. Full variable domain (rest looked up from reference TRBV5-1 and TRBJ1-2): KAGVTQTPRYLIKTRGQQVTLSCSPISGHRSVSWYQQTPGQGLQFLFEYFSETQRNKGNFPGRFSGRQFSNSRSEMNVSTLELGDSALYLCASSLAPATDYGYTFGSGTRLTVV.

The rearrangement links TRBV19 to TRBJ1-6; 9 nucleotides match TRBD1. CDR3 length: 15 amino acids. Trimming removed 7 bases from V and 9 bases from J; junction bases left unmatched: 10. The germline V gene has CDR1 LNHDA and CDR2 SQIVND (reference sequence). This chain's CDR3 is CASMNTGTGISPLHF. The DNA of the CDR3 is TGTGCCAGTATGAATACCGGGACAGGGATTTCACCCCTCCACTTT.

This chain joins TRBV28 and TRBJ1-1; 9 nucleotides match TRBD1. Losses at the gene ends were 4 bases for V and 1 base for J; bases not matched to a gene: 4. The CDR3 is 15 residues long. CDR1 is MDHEN and CDR2 is SYDVKM in the germline V gene. CDR3: CASSSSDRGNTEAFF. The DNA for the CDR3 is TGTGCCAGCAGTTCCTCGGACAGGGGGAACACTGAAGCTTTCTTT.

The chain uses TRBV5-1 and TRBJ1-2; 9 nucleotides align to TRBD1. This CDR3 is 18 amino acids long. Per germline, CDR1 SGHRS and CDR2 YFSETQ. With 7 bases clipped from V and 8 bases from J, the junction kept 24 bases outside the gene matches. The CDR3 sequence: CASGMGTGTGNGVRGYTF. CDR3 bases: TGCGCCAGCGGAATGGGAACCGGGACAGGGAATGGGGTGCGAGGCTACACCTTC.

V is TRBV5-1 and J is TRBJ2-6; D is uncertain. The germline V and J ends were trimmed by 2 bases and 10 bases, with 7 bases remaining between them. The CDR3 length is 12 residues. Germline V gives CDR1 SGHRS, CDR2 YFSETQ. In DNA, the CDR3 is TGCGCCAGCAGCTTTGACTTTAACGTCCTGACTTTC. It yields the protein CASSFDFNVLTF.

The genes are TRBV7-9 and TRBJ1-4; no definite D call. The CDR3 is 15 amino acids. V gave up 6 bases and J gave up 4 bases, with 15 bases separating them. The germline CDR1 and CDR2 sequences are SEHNR and FQNEAQ (reference sequence). The DNA for the CDR3 is TGTGCCAGCAGTTTCCTCCGGCGAGGTAATGAAAAACTGTTTTTT. The encoded protein is CASSFLRRGNEKLFF.

The gene calls are TRBV28 and TRBJ2-2, with a weak D call TRBD1 (5 bases). V lost 7 bases, J lost 5 bases, and 20 bases lay in between. Germline CDR1 MDHEN, CDR2 SYDVKM. CDR3 length: 16 amino acids. The CDR3 spells CASKARALKGTGELFF. CDR3 coding DNA: TGTGCCAGCAAGGCACGGGCGTTAAAGGGGACCGGGGAGCTGTTTTTT.

The chain employs TRBV6-1 and TRBJ2-5; D is perhaps TRBD2 (5 bases). The CDR3 is made up of 15 amino acids. Germline assignment: CDR1 MNHNS and CDR2 SASEGT. The germline V and J ends were trimmed by 6 bases and 0 bases, with 14 bases remaining between them. This chain's CDR3 is CASRTLWEYQETQYF. The CDR3 nucleotides are TGTGCCAGCAGGACCTTGTGGGAGTACCAAGAGACCCAGTACTTC.

The CDR3 loop reads CASEFRNTEAFF. In nucleotides, the CDR3 is TGTGCCAGTGAATTCAGGAACACTGAAGCTTTCTTT. The chain links TRBV28 to TRBJ1-1, with D uncertain. Germline CDR1 is MDHEN and CDR2 is SYDVKM. Trimming took off 9 bases at V and 1 base at J, with 9 bases between the two ends. This CDR3 spans 12 amino acids.

The chain uses TRBV5-6 and TRBJ1-6; TRBD1 matches at 9 bases. CDR1 SGHDT and CDR2 YYEEEE come from the germline V gene. This CDR3 region has 15 residues. The V gene end was trimmed by 2 bases and the J gene end by 9 bases; junction bases not matched to a gene: 6. CDR3 region: CASSLRQGVGSPLHF. In DNA form, the CDR3 reads TGTGCCAGCAGCTTAAGACAGGGGGTAGGTTCACCCCTCCACTTT.

The J gene is TRBJ1-3, the V gene TRBV9, with D maybe TRBD1 (6 bases). The germline CDR1 and CDR2 sequences are SGDLS and YYNGEE. The ends were cut back, 3 bases at V and 2 bases at J, with 15 bases in the middle. The CDR3 is made up of 16 amino acids. The CDR3 bases are TGTGCCAGCAGCGCCGACCTCAGGGGAACTGGAAACACCATATATTTT. It is translated as CASSADLRGTGNTIYF.

This sequence joins TRBV5-1 and TRBJ2-1; TRBD1 aligns across 7 bases. The CDR3 is made up of 14 amino acids. Germline trimming cut 4 bases from V and 8 bases from J; bases unmatched to any gene: 9. The germline gives CDR1 SGHRS, CDR2 YFSETQ. The CDR3, as DNA: TGCGCCAGCAGCCCGGGACAGCGGCACGATGAGCAGTTCTTC. As protein: CASSPGQRHDEQFF.

This clone was counted only a few times. The chain recombines TRBV6-5 with TRBJ2-5; D may be TRBD2 (6 bases). CDR3 length equals 13 residues. CDR1 and CDR2 (germline): MNHEY, SVGAGI. V dropped 6 bases and J dropped 3 bases, with 11 bases sitting between them. The CDR3 sequence: CASSPRGKETQYF. CDR3 coding DNA: TGTGCCAGCAGCCCTCGGGGGAAAGAGACCCAGTACTTC.

This rearrangement joins TRBV7-2 to TRBJ2-1; D is ambiguous. Germline V gene lookup returns CDR1 SGHTA and CDR2 FQGNSA. The CDR3 runs 13 residues. The V end was cut by 5 bases, the J end by 12 bases, with 17 bases between. CDR3 sequence reads: CASSQYALLRQFF. DNA for the CDR3: TGTGCCAGCAGCCAATACGCCTTGCTGCGGCAGTTCTTC. Full variable domain (rest looked up from reference TRBV7-2 and TRBJ2-1): GAGVSQSPSNKVTEKGKDVELRCDPISGHTALYWYRQSLGQGLEFLIYFQGNSAPDKSGLPSDRFSAERTGGSVSTLTIQRTQQEDSAVYLCASSQYALLRQFFGPGTRLTVL.